The clone carrying this TCR beta chain was counted ten times or more. What it binds is not known. These data belong to a study of glioma-infiltrating T cells. Study conclusions and caveats: Only very few CDR3 sequences appeared in both tissue and blood.

TCR alpha and beta CDR3 regions were amplified from RNA using iRepertoire nested multiplex PCR. Each CDR3 protein gets one entry after TCRdb re-called the multiplex PCR reads with MiXCR. In the table there are roughly 120,000 distinct CDR3 sequences, more than 20% of which are singletons. Deletions cut 5 bases from V and 4 bases from J, with 13 bases between. The germline CDR1 and CDR2 sequences are SGHTA and FQGNSA. The CDR3 is made up of 14 amino acids. The rearrangement uses TRBV7-2 and TRBJ2-3; D uncertain. The sequencing sample was made of glioma tissue, nonneoplastic brain tissue, or PBMCs (not recorded which). The TCR comes from a human donor with low-grade glioma or glioblastoma, undergoing nonglioma brain surgery, or in good health (not recorded which). The CDR3 sequence is CASSIRGRPDTQYF. CDR3 nucleotide sequence: TGTGCCAGCAGCATCCGCGGCCGTCCAGATACGCAGTATTTT.